Listed below are T cell receptor beta chains from one sample, sequenced in a study of blood T cell repertoires in COVID-19. The assay was immunoSEQ multiplex PCR, and TCRdb's table has in-frame clones only and misses some. The data show more than 60,000 clones, under 95% seen once. The material sequenced was peripheral blood. These receptors came from a woman of 80 years or more with active or convalescent COVID-19. CDR3s include the opening cysteine and the closing phenylalanine or tryptophan. D genes are given only for firm matches. The listing skips clone size in some rows; elsewhere it reads once, few, many or a size class.

TRBJ2-7,-,-,TRBV21-1,CASSKSRRGGHEQYF,TGTGCCAGCAGCAAATCTCGGCGGGGGGGCCACGAGCAGTACTTC
TRBJ1-3,-,-,TRBV5-1,CASSLAGVIGSGNTIYF,TGCGCCAGCAGCTTGGCGGGGGTAATAGGCTCTGGAAACACCATATATTTT
TRBJ1-5,-,-,TRBV12-3/TRBV12-4,CASSQGGNQPQHF,TGTGCCAGCAGCCAGGGTGGCAATCAGCCCCAGCATTTT
TRBJ2-3,-,TRBD1,TRBV24-1,CATSDSSRQGRTDTQYF,TGTGCCACCAGTGATTCCTCTAGACAGGGTCGCACAGATACGCAGTATTTT
TRBJ1-3,-,-,TRBV7-3,CASSWGPGNTIYF,TGTGCCAGCAGTTGGGGGCCTGGAAACACCATATATTTT
TRBJ2-7,-,TRBD1,TRBV28,CASSLELGQGVVEQYF,TGTGCCAGCAGTTTAGAGCTCGGGCAGGGGGTAGTCGAGCAGTACTTC
TRBJ2-7,-,-,TRBV5-4,CASSFVTAGEQYF,TGTGCCAGCAGCTTCGTGACAGCTGGCGAGCAGTACTTC
TRBJ1-5,-,TRBD1,TRBV19,CASSGPDRGNRDNQPQHF,TGTGCCAGTAGTGGACCGGACAGGGGTAATAGGGACAATCAGCCCCAGCATTTT
TRBJ2-1,-,-,TRBV5-1,CASSLGSYNEQFF,TGCGCCAGCAGCCTAGGTTCTTACAATGAGCAGTTCTTC
TRBJ1-2,-,-,TRBV9,CASSTDSGYGYTF,TGTGCCAGCAGCACAGACTCGGGGTATGGCTACACCTTC
TRBJ2-5,-,-,TRBV7-9,CASRPGHQGTQYF,TGTGCCAGCAGACCGGGACACCAGGGGACCCAGTACTTC
TRBJ1-5,-,-,TRBV27,CASSLAGGYQPQHF,TGTGCCAGCAGTTTAGCAGGTGGTTATCAGCCCCAGCATTTT
TRBJ2-1,-,-,TRBV10-3,CAISEAPVNEQFF,TGTGCCATCAGTGAGGCCCCGGTGAATGAGCAGTTCTTC
TRBJ2-3,-,-,TRBV28,CATRGNTDTQYF,TGTGCCACCCGGGGAAACACAGATACGCAGTATTTT
TRBJ2-1,-,-,TRBV2,CASPRGTSYNEQFF,TGTGCCAGCCCCCGCGGGACCTCCTACAATGAGCAGTTCTTC
TRBJ2-2,-,-,TRBV6-5,CASSYSRGAGELFF,TGTGCCAGCAGTTACTCGAGAGGCGCCGGGGAGCTGTTTTTT
TRBJ2-3,once,-,TRBV2,CASSEGQRGTDTQYF,TGTGCCAGCAGTGAGGGCCAGAGGGGCACAGATACGCAGTATTTT